Listed here is a single TCR beta chain. CDR3 length: 14 amino acids. The trim removed 2 bases at V and 4 bases at J, leaving 2 bases unmatched. TCRdb itself ran the 5' RACE reads through MiXCR, one entry per CDR3 protein. The sample shows around 340,000 distinct CDR3 sequences, around 13% of them seen only once. This sample is part of a study of T cells after yellow fever vaccination. The V and J genes are TRBV12-3 or TRBV12-4 and TRBJ2-4; 7 positions match TRBD2. This sequence originates from a man younger than 35 who received the YFV17D yellow fever vaccine. Sequenced material: CD4+ T cells sorted from PBMCs, taken 15 days after the yellow fever booster vaccination. CDR3 protein: CASSLRGVKNIQYF. CDR3 DNA sequence: TGTGCCAGCAGTTTACGGGGGGTTAAAAACATTCAGTACTTC.